This TCR beta chain is drawn from a study of cytomegalovirus exposure and HLA in healthy donors (TCRdb year 2017). Notes on the research overall: An earlier analysis of 587 of the donors reported about 300 Gb of sequence data and around 120 million unique TCR beta sequences obtained from around 180 million T cells. Roughly 300 gigabases of sequencing data and 75 million to 85 million unique TCR sequences made up an early release that covered several hundred HLA-typed donors. The genetic ancestry cluster associated with self-reported Caucasian donors included 80% to 90% of the roughly 400 genotyped donors. The study aimed to test whether signatures of past pathogen exposure could be identified by cataloging public T cell receptors. The study profiled the T cell repertoires of under 700 subjects by immunosequencing and related them to cytomegalovirus serostatus. A separate validation cohort of 100 to 150 different subjects was used in addition to the roughly 700-subject first cohort. To predict cytomegalovirus infection status, the study combined high-throughput TCR immunosequencing, statistical association of individual TCRs with disease status, and machine learning. In a later analysis, previously published TCR beta repertoires from roughly 710 donors were re-analyzed and high-resolution HLA genotyping was added so that TCR occurrence patterns could be studied. Rather than drawing on any new phenotypic data, the later analysis identified candidate immune exposures from TCR beta sequences and the way those sequences occurred across donors. An earlier analysis of nearly 600 of the donors applied high-throughput TCR beta sequencing to assess whether each TCR beta V gene segment acted as functional or pseudogenic. Donor age, sex, ethnicity and CMV serostatus were compiled together with the repertoire data. In a later genetic analysis, genome-wide SNP genotypes for about 65% of the roughly 700 donors were used, and that subset was treated as a discovery cohort. All discovery cohort repertoires had been generated on a single sequencing platform. Both class I and class II loci were covered by HLA typing, at four-digit resolution. Typing coverage varied by locus: roughly 629-630 donors for A, B, C, DRB1 and DQB1; 500 to 550 for DQA1; about 590 for DPA1; roughly 450 for DPB1. Several DR-DQ haplotypes were treated as single units for association and clustering because of strong linkage in the cohort. Among some 400 genotyped donors of the cohort, an average of approximately 220,000 unique TCR beta nucleotide sequences was sequenced per donor, of which 15% to 20% were non-productive.

The cohort was made up of 666 healthy bone marrow donors. Cohort members were all nominally healthy when sampled, although unrecorded immune exposures were likely present. The donor tested CMV seronegative, placing the donor among the 350 or so seronegative members of the cohort. Each donor provided a peripheral blood sample, and peripheral blood mononuclear cells were used for TCR beta sequencing. The Qiagen DNeasy Blood Extraction Kit was used to extract genomic DNA from the blood cell samples. The paper as a whole reports these results and caveats: Because some donors lacked HLA typing at each locus, the association tests relied only on the typed subset. When HLA alleles, especially DR and DQ, strongly co-occurred, attributing TCR associations to individual alleles was difficult. According to the authors, the approach could potentially be generalized to other disease states and immunological phenotypes. In a later analysis, the rate of TCR association differed among HLA loci, with DRB1 alleles having the most associated TCRs and HLA-C alleles having the fewest. Three of the identified cytomegalovirus-associated TCR beta chains were confirmed in vitro to be specific for cytomegalovirus antigens. According to a later analysis, most CMV-associated TCR beta chains appeared to be HLA-restricted, and the HLA associations seemed to be driven largely by CMV exposure. A cluster of highly shared sequence variants was judged likely to represent a technical artifact of the sequencing pipeline. In an earlier analysis of about 600 of the donors, most TCR beta V segments appeared in productive rearrangements about 87% or about 30% of the time, broadly matching IMGT annotations. Across donors, most TCR sequences were observed very rarely, whereas some public TCRs were present in many individuals. A later analysis found that HLA-associated TCR beta chains were more clonally expanded and had lower generation probabilities than equally common non-associated chains. In a later analysis, 16,951 TCR beta sequences were associated with specific HLA alleles at a false discovery rate of 0.05. The presence/absence analyses assumed that sequencing depth was roughly uniform across donors, and that assumption may not be true. A further reported finding was that TCR beta sequences accurately predicted the HLA-A and HLA-B alleles for most subjects in the first cohort. The classifier was reported to diagnose cytomegalovirus status with high specificity and sensitivity in both the original and validation cohorts. The only immune exposure information available for the cohort was CMV serostatus. According to a later analysis, parvovirus B19, influenza, CMV and Epstein-Barr virus appeared linked to several top co-occurrence clusters. The study listed over 150 TCR beta chains as associated with cytomegalovirus. About 17 rarely observed V segments, including chromosome 9 orphons, were excluded from the earlier analysis of approximately 500 of the donors because counts were too low. In a later genetic analysis, fewer N-insertions in productive TCRs were reported among donors in an Asian-associated ancestry cluster than the approximately 670-donor mean. A later genetic analysis associated a missense DCLRE1C variant with V-gene and J-gene trimming of TCR beta chains, and an independent cohort replicated the association. In this cohort, only TCR beta chains were sequenced, and detectable features were limited by the absence of alpha or paired-chain data. Because the 87-base-pair reads could not distinguish some IMGT-functional V segments, including TRBV6-2 and TRBV6-3, those segments were excluded. Linkage disequilibrium might explain the correlated functional status among segregating V segments, but an unknown experimental factor could not be ruled out.

Trimming costs V 2 bases and J 0 bases, and their ends lie 11 bases apart. From its cysteine to its phenylalanine, the CDR3 spans 16 amino acids. The kept DNA is CDR3 alone, 48 bases in frame from the first base. Via the germline V gene (reference sequence), CDR1 is LNHDA and CDR2 SQIVND. With regard to this clone: Its antigen is currently not known. No base quality information exists; no much larger clone differs at one position.

Preparation of the library involved the immunoSEQ multiplex PCR assay. A mixture of 60 forward primers for TCR Vbeta segments and 13 reverse primers for TCR Jbeta segments was used in the multiplex PCR. The CDR3 region of rearranged TCR beta genes was amplified from genomic DNA with a multiplex PCR assay. Amplified TCR beta libraries were sequenced as 87-base-pair reads on the Illumina HiSeq System. Processing in the source paper ran as follows. Across the 600 to 700 repertoires, a later analysis counted roughly 77 million unique TCR beta chains, some 11 million of which were shared by at least two donors. Raw reads were error-corrected and collapsed into unique sequences with a nearest-neighbor algorithm that merged closely related sequences to remove PCR and sequencing errors. Alignment of CDR3 sequences to IMGT reference sequences was used to assign V, D and J gene segments. For a sequence to be retained, a match of at least six nucleotides was required to both a V gene segment and a J gene segment. A rearrangement counted as productive if the CDR3 had no stop codons and remained in frame with V and J, and every other rearrangement counted as non-productive. CDR3 was defined by IMGT convention, running from the second conserved V-encoded cysteine to the conserved J-encoded phenylalanine. The earlier analysis of a few hundred of the donors excluded sequences that lacked an unambiguous match to a single V gene segment. An earlier analysis of under 750 of the donors called V segments functional above 56.7% productive rearrangements and segregating when the between-donor standard deviation exceeded 5%. A statistical classification framework was built to diagnose cytomegalovirus status from the catalog of TCR beta chain sequences. In a later analysis, TCR nucleotide sequences were compared against IMGT/GENE-DB human TR gene sequences so that V and J genes could be assigned. Using the TCRdist pipeline, a later analysis assigned CDR3 sequences along with most-parsimonious VDJ recombination scenarios. A later analysis defined each TCR beta chain by its CDR3 amino acid sequence plus V-gene family, and excluded reads lacking a unique V-gene family. As a way to deal with suspected cross-contamination and a sequencing artifact, a later analysis dropped nearly 600 nucleotide sequences that were highly shared and had low generation probability. In a later analysis, a clonal expansion index was calculated for each public chain from normalized within-repertoire ranks of inferred template counts. Generation probabilities in a later analysis came from a VDJ recombination model fitted to out-of-frame rearrangements, and those results were checked against IGoR. In a later analysis, hypergeometric tests were used to score TCR-TCR, TCR-HLA and TCR-CMV co-occurrence, with a repertoire-size bias correction applied to TCR pairs. False discovery rates were estimated in a later analysis by permuting HLA or CMV assignments 20 times. In a later analysis, co-occurring TCRs were grouped using DBSCAN, and TCRdist sequence similarity was added for clustering within HLA-allele-positive subsets. Co-occurrence clustering excluded repertoires with fewer than 30,000 or more than 120,000 public chains, plus five with anomalous nucleotide sharing. TCRdb provides this immuneACCESS table in a form limited to in-frame rearrangements. Some clones are lacking; in checked studies, under half of them reflect an unresolved V gene, and why the rest are absent is not known. V and J calls and clone size are as listed in that table; D and trimming were resolved from the DNA. Present in this sample are over 120,000 clones, about 84% of which were seen just once. The ten largest clones take up about 2.2% of the sample.

The chain is made from TRBV19 and TRBJ1-3; TRBD1 could be the D gene, as 5 bases match. The sample comprised PBMCs. The source of this sequence is a middle-aged man in good health and CMV-seronegative. The DNA reads as follows: TGTGCCAGTAGTATAAGGCGGGGCCGCTCTGGAAACACCATATATTTT. Its translation reads: CASSIRRGRSGNTIYF.